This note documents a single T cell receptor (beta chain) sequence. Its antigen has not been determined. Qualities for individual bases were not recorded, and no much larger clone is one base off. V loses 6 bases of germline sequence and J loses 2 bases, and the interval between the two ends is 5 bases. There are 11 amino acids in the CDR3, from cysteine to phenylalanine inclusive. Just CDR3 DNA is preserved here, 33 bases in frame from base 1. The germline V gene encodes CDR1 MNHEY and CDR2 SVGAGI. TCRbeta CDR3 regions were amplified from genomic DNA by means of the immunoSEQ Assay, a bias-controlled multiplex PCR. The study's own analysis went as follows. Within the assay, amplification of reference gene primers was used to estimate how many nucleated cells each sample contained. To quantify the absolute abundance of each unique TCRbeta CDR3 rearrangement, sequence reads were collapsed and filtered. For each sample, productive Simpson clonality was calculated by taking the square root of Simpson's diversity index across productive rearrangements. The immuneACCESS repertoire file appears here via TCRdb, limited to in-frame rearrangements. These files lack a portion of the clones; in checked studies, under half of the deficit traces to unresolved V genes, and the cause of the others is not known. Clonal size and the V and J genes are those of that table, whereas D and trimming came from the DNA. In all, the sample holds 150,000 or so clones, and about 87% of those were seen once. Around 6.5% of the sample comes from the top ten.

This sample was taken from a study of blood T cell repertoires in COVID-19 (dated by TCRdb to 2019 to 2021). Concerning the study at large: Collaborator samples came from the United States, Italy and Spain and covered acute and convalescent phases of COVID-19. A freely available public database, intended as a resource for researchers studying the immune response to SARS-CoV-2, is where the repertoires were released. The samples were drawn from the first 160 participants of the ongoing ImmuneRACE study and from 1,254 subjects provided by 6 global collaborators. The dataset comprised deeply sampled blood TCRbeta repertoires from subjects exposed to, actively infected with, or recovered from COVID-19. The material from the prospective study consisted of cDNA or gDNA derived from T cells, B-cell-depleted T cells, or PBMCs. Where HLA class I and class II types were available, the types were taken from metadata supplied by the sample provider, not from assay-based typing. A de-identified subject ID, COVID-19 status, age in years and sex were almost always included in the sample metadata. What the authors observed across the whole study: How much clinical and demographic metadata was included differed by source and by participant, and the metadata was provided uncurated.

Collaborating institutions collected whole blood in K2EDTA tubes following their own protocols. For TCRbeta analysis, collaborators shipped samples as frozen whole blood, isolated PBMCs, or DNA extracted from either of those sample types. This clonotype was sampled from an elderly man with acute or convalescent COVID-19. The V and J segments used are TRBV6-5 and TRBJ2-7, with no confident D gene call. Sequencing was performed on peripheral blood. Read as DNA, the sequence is TGTGCCAGCAGCGAGACCTACGAGCAGTACTTC. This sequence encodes CASSETYEQYF.